What follows describes a single T cell receptor beta chain. This CDR3 contains 15 residues. Germline assignment: CDR1 SGHRS and CDR2 YFSETQ. Unmatched junction bases numbered 6, after V lost 4 bases and J lost 4 bases. This sample stems from a study of blood T cell repertoires in COVID-19. Across the whole study: Material from acute and convalescent COVID-19 was sourced from the United States, Italy and Spain. Sources were T cells, B-cell-depleted T cells, or PBMCs; the material itself was cDNA or gDNA.

Authors' analysis steps: Amplification with reference gene primers provided the estimates of nucleated cell counts. Method: immunoSEQ multiplex PCR; TCRdb's copy keeps in-frame clones and lacks some. V and J calls and clone size follow that table, whereas D and trimming were derived from the DNA. The table records around 72,000 clones, roughly 80% of them present only once. Source material: peripheral blood. The V gene is TRBV5-1, the J gene TRBJ2-2, with 8 bases identical to TRBD1. The source is a woman in her sixties or seventies with acute or convalescent COVID-19. CDR3 protein: CASSRDRGGTGELFF. CDR3 sequence (DNA): TGCGCCAGCAGCCGTGACAGGGGAGGCACCGGGGAGCTGTTTTTT. Supplemented by reference TRBV5-1 and TRBJ2-2, the full variable domain reads KAGVTQTPRYLIKTRGQQVTLSCSPISGHRSVSWYQQTPGQGLQFLFEYFSETQRNKGNFPGRFSGRQFSNSRSEMNVSTLELGDSALYLCASSRDRGGTGELFFGEGSRLTVL.